This paragraph reports one TCR beta chain. This table comes from immunoSEQ multiplex PCR, and its TCRdb copy is limited to in-frame clones, with some not included. There are some 14,000 clones in the sample; around 77% occur only once, and approximately 28% lies in the top ten. This sample is part of a study of sequential checkpoint blockade in melanoma. Study overall: First-line arms were nivolumab then ipilimumab, or the reverse, randomized 1:1. Maintenance nivolumab came after either treatment sequence.

The V gene's germline CDR1 is MDHEN and CDR2 SYDVKM. V was shortened by 3 bases and J by 12 bases, with 6 bases between the two germline ends. This CDR3 region has 11 residues. The treatment here: randomized to nivolumab then ipilimumab (arm A) or the reverse (arm B). From thawed PBMCs, live CD3+CD8+ cells negative for CD19 and CD56 were sorted. The sequence was obtained from a human donor with melanoma. J is TRBJ1-6 and V is TRBV28; D is undetermined. Sequences were derived from CD8+ T cells sorted from blood (inferred from file names), sampled from a patient given nivolumab and ipilimumab in sequence. The CDR3 protein is CASSFEEPLHF. CDR3 DNA sequence: TGTGCCAGCAGTTTTGAGGAACCCCTCCACTTT.